This T cell receptor beta chain was found in a study of blood T cell repertoires in COVID-19. Repertoires were generated with immunoSEQ multiplex PCR, while TCRdb's copy carries only in-frame clones and drops some. The sample holds about 40,000 clones, around 83% seen once. This CDR3 is built from 15 residues. Germline V gene data show CDR1 as MNHEY and CDR2 as SVGAGI. Trimming cost V 6 bases and J 1 base, with 12 bases left between them. The sequence came from a woman aged 55-70 years with acute or convalescent COVID-19. The chain links TRBV6-5 to TRBJ2-2, with D possibly TRBD1 on 6 matching bases. Sample: peripheral blood. CDR3: CASRAQTGNTGELFF. In nucleotides, the CDR3 is TGTGCCAGCAGAGCCCAGACAGGGAACACCGGGGAGCTGTTTTTT.